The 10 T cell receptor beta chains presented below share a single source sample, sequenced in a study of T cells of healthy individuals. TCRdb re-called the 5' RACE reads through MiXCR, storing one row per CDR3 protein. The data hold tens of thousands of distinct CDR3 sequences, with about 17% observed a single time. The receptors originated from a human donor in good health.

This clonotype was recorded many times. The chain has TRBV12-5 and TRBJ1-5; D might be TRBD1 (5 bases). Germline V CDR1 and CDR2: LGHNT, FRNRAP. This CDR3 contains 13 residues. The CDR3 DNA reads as TGTGCCACCTCCGGGGGTTTCAATCAGCCCCAGCATTTT. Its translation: CATSGGFNQPQHF. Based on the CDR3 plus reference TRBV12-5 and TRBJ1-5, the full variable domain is DARVTQTPRHKVTEMGQEVTMRCQPILGHNTVFWYRQTMMQGLELLAYFRNRAPLDDSGMPKDRFSAEMPDATLATLKIQPSEPRDSAVYFCATSGGFNQPQHFGDGTRLSIL.

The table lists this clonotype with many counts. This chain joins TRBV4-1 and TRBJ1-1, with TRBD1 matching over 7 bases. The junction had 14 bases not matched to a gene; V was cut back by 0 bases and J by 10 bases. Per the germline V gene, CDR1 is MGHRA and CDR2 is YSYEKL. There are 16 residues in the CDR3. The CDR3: CASSQDREGAHLGAFF. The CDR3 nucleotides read TGCGCCAGCAGCCAAGATCGCGAGGGGGCGCATCTGGGAGCTTTCTTT.

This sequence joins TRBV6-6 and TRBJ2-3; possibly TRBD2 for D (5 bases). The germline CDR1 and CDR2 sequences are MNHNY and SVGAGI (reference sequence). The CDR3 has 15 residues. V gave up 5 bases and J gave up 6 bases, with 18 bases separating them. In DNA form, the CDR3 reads TGTGCCAGCAGTAGCCGCGGAGGCGGCCGGGATACGCAGTATTTT. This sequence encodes CASSSRGGGRDTQYF.

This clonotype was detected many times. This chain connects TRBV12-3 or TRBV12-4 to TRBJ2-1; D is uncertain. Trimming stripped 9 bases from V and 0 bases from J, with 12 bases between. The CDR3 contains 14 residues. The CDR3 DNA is TGTGCCAGTCGCTTATCTAACTCCTACAATGAGCAGTTCTTC. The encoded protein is CASRLSNSYNEQFF.

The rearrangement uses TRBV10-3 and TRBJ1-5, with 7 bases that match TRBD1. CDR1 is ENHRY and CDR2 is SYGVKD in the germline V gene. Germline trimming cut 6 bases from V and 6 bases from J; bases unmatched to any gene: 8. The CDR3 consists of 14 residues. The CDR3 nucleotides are TGTGCCATCAGCAAAGAGACAGGGTCTCAGCCCCAGCATTTT. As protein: CAISKETGSQPQHF.

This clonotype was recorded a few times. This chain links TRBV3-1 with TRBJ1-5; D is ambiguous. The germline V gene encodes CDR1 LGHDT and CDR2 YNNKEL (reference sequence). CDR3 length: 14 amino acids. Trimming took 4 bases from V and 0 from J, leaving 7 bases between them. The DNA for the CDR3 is TGTGCCAGCAGCCGAGAGGTTAGCAATCAGCCCCAGCATTTT. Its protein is CASSREVSNQPQHF.

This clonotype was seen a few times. The CDR3 DNA reads TGTGCCAGCAACGAGGGGGTGAGCACAGATACGCAGTATTTT. It specifies CASNEGVSTDTQYF. The chain employs TRBV4-2 and TRBJ2-3; TRBD1 might be the D (6 bases). CDR3 size: 14 residues. V lost 7 bases, J lost 0 bases, and 11 bases lay in between. Looked up from germline, CDR1 is LGHNA and CDR2 is YNFKEQ.

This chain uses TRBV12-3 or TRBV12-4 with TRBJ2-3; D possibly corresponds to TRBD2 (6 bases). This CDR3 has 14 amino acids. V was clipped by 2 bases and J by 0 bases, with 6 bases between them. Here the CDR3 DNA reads TGTGCCAGCAGTTTACGGGGGAGCACAGATACGCAGTATTTT. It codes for CASSLRGSTDTQYF.

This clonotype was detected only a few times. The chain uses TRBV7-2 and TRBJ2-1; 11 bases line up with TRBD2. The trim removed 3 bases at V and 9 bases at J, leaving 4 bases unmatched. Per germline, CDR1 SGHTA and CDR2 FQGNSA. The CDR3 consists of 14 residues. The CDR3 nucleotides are TGTGCCAGCAGCTTCCCGACTAGCGGGACTGAGCAGTTCTTC. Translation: CASSFPTSGTEQFF.

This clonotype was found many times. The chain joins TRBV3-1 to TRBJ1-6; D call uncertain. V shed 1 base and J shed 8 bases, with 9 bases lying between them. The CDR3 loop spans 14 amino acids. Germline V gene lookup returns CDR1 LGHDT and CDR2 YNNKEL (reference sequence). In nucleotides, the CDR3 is TGTGCCAGCAGCCAAGGGACCGGGTATTCACCCCTCCACTTT. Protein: CASSQGTGYSPLHF.